A selection of T cell receptor beta chains follows, all from one sample in a study of T cell repertoires in cytomegalovirus infection. These receptors have no known antigen. One entry per CDR3 protein, called by TCRdb with MiXCR from the reads. The sample records 450,000 to 600,000 distinct CDR3 sequences, around 35% being singletons. The specimen comprised cultured PBMCs, sampled from culture after CMV antigen stimulation. The receptors come from a human donor in good health (CMV status not recorded). Some clones in this sample may be carry-over from other donors' samples. CDR3s include the opening cysteine and the closing phenylalanine or tryptophan. Fields, in order: clone size, J gene, V gene, D gene, CDR3 protein, CDR3 DNA. A D gene is named only where the DNA matches it firmly. The size entry is marked missing in some rows and otherwise reads once, few, many or a size class.

. TRBJ2-1 TRBV4-1 TRBD1 CASSYSRTGNNEQFF TGCGCCAGCTCCTACTCGAGGACAGGGAACAATGAGCAGTTCTTC
. TRBJ1-4 TRBV4-2 TRBD1 CASSQEGTGDEKLFF TGTGCCAGCAGCCAAGAAGGGACAGGGGATGAAAAACTGTTTTTT
few TRBJ1-3 TRBV7-2 . CASSLRGLISGNTIYF TGTGCCAGCAGCTTAAGGGGACTCATCTCTGGAAACACCATATATTTT
. TRBJ2-6 TRBV4-1 TRBD2 CASSYLTSAGGANVLTF TGCGCCAGCTCCTACCTGACTAGCGCGGGTGGGGCCAACGTCCTGACTTTC
. TRBJ2-3 TRBV7-9 . CASSRLEQGSTDTQYF TGTGCCAGCAGCCGCCTCGAACAGGGTAGTACAGATACGCAGTATTTT
few TRBJ1-1 TRBV18 . CASSPNRDTEAFF TGTGCCAGCTCGCCCAACAGGGACACTGAAGCTTTCTTT
few TRBJ2-1 TRBV11-2 TRBD2 CASSPRGRTSGRGVEQFF TGTGCCAGCAGCCCGAGGGGAAGGACTAGCGGGAGAGGAGTTGAGCAGTTCTTC
. TRBJ2-5 TRBV7-2 . CASTLAGQGGETQYF TGTGCCAGCACCCTAGCCGGGCAGGGTGGGGAGACCCAGTACTTC
. TRBJ2-7 TRBV6-2/TRBV6-3 . CASSHRFYEQYF TGTGCCAGCAGCCACAGGTTCTACGAGCAGTACTTC
few TRBJ1-2 TRBV4-3 . CASSQDRQASYGYTF TGCGCCAGCAGCCAAGATCGACAGGCCAGCTATGGCTACACCTTC
few TRBJ1-6 TRBV28 . CASSDIYSPLHF TGTGCCAGCAGTGACATCTATTCACCCCTCCACTTT
. TRBJ2-1 TRBV18 TRBD2 CASSPYTSGSYNEQFF TGTGCCAGCTCACCTTATACTAGCGGGAGCTACAATGAGCAGTTCTTC
. TRBJ2-3 TRBV6-5 TRBD2 CASSYYSPGLAGKDTQYF TGTGCCAGCAGTTACTATAGCCCGGGACTAGCGGGAAAGGATACGCAGTATTTT
. TRBJ2-2 TRBV6-5 TRBD2 CASSYGGGTGELFF TGTGCCAGCAGTTACGGGGGGGGCACCGGGGAGCTGTTTTTT
. TRBJ2-5 TRBV11-2 . CASSLGGGGGETQYF TGTGCCAGCAGTCTAGGGGGGGGCGGTGGGGAGACCCAGTACTTC
. TRBJ1-2 TRBV27 . CASSLSSGQFLGGYTF TGTGCCAGCAGTTTAAGTAGTGGACAGTTCCTGGGAGGCTACACCTTC
few TRBJ1-5 TRBV20-1 . CSARDRGTQNQPQHF TGCAGTGCTAGAGATCGAGGGACACAAAATCAGCCCCAGCATTTT
. TRBJ1-2 TRBV7-6 . CASSLVAGRDGYTF TGTGCCAGCAGCTTAGTTGCAGGGAGGGATGGCTACACCTTC
. TRBJ1-5 TRBV12-3/TRBV12-4 . CASSLLQVGNQPQHF TGTGCCAGCAGTCTACTACAGGTAGGGAATCAGCCCCAGCATTTT
once TRBJ2-2 TRBV5-1 TRBD1 CASSLAGTGRTGELFF TGCGCCAGCAGCTTGGCCGGGACAGGGAGAACCGGGGAGCTGTTTTTT
. TRBJ2-3 TRBV7-9 . CASSLISGSSLTDTQYF TGTGCCAGCAGCTTAATATCGGGCAGCAGTCTCACAGATACGCAGTATTTT
. TRBJ1-1 TRBV15 . CATSRAIDREAFF TGTGCCACCAGCAGGGCAATAGACAGGGAAGCTTTCTTT
few TRBJ2-7 TRBV7-2 . CASSFRDITYEQYF TGTGCCAGCAGCTTCCGGGACATAACCTACGAGCAGTACTTC
. TRBJ2-2 TRBV7-9 TRBD2 CASSAGLAGLTGKLFF TGTGCCAGCAGCGCGGGACTAGCGGGACTCACCGGGAAGCTGTTTTTT
. TRBJ2-1 TRBV5-4 TRBD2 CASSNLAGGPYEQFF TGTGCCAGCAGCAATCTAGCGGGAGGGCCTTATGAGCAGTTCTTC
few TRBJ2-1 TRBV6-2/TRBV6-3 TRBD2 CASLLAGGVEQFF TGTGCCAGCCTCCTAGCGGGAGGTGTTGAGCAGTTCTTC
few TRBJ2-5 TRBV10-3 TRBD1 CAISPTGPETQYF TGTGCCATCAGTCCGACAGGGCCAGAGACCCAGTACTTC
. TRBJ1-1 TRBV20-1 . CSASGKDSAMNTEAFF TGCAGTGCTAGCGGAAAGGACAGCGCAATGAACACTGAAGCTTTCTTT
many TRBJ1-5 TRBV19 TRBD1 CASSSDRSGLPQHF TGTGCCAGTAGTTCGGACAGGTCGGGATTGCCCCAGCATTTT
many TRBJ2-6 TRBV7-2 . CASSGGYNVLTF TGTGCCAGCAGCGGGGGTTACAACGTCCTGACTTTC
few TRBJ2-5 TRBV7-8 . CASSLRSPPGTQYF TGTGCCAGCAGCTTAAGGAGCCCCCCTGGGACCCAGTACTTC
few TRBJ1-6 TRBV7-2 TRBD1 CASSLVGGASNSPLHF TGTGCCAGCAGCTTAGTAGGGGGCGCGAGTAATTCACCCCTCCACTTT
. TRBJ2-7 TRBV7-6 TRBD2 CASSSAGVGYEQYF TGTGCCAGCAGCTCGGCGGGAGTGGGCTACGAGCAGTACTTC
. TRBJ2-3 TRBV27 TRBD2 CASSSGRGRESTDTQYF TGTGCCAGCAGTTCCGGTCGCGGGAGGGAAAGCACAGATACGCAGTATTTT
few TRBJ2-1 TRBV14 TRBD1 CASSLTGAFYNEQFF TGTGCCAGCAGCTTGACAGGGGCGTTCTACAATGAGCAGTTCTTC
once TRBJ2-2 TRBV19 . CASSIVSGTGELFF TGTGCCAGTAGTATTGTATCGGGGACCGGGGAGCTGTTTTTT
few TRBJ1-1 TRBV6-1 . CASSLYTVPNTEAFF TGTGCCAGCAGTCTATACACAGTACCGAACACTGAAGCTTTCTTT
few TRBJ1-5 TRBV7-2 TRBD1 CASSLTGGYEQPQHF TGTGCCAGCAGCTTAACAGGGGGGTATGAGCAGCCCCAGCATTTT
. TRBJ2-1 TRBV6-6 TRBD2 CASSDGTSTYNEQFF TGTGCCAGCAGTGACGGGACTAGCACCTACAATGAGCAGTTCTTC
. TRBJ2-7 TRBV7-2 TRBD1 CASSPTGGIAYEQYF TGTGCCAGCAGCCCGACAGGGGGCATCGCCTACGAGCAGTACTTC
many TRBJ1-4 TRBV7-2 . CASSYSPGTRATNEKLFF TGTGCCAGCAGCTACAGCCCGGGAACCCGTGCAACTAATGAAAAACTGTTTTTT
many TRBJ2-1 TRBV7-2 TRBD1 CASSPRGQVYNEQFF TGTGCCAGCAGCCCTCGAGGACAGGTTTACAATGAGCAGTTCTTC
. TRBJ2-1 TRBV5-4 . CASSLPHRRGSYNEQFF TGTGCCAGCAGCTTGCCCCACAGACGTGGCTCCTACAATGAGCAGTTCTTC
. TRBJ2-3 TRBV6-1 TRBD2 CASRGSGRVSTDTQYF TGTGCCAGCAGGGGTAGCGGGAGGGTCAGCACAGATACGCAGTATTTT
few TRBJ2-1 TRBV7-2 . CASTSITYNEQFF TGTGCCAGCACCTCCATAACCTACAATGAGCAGTTCTTC
many TRBJ2-7 TRBV19 . CASSIPGLVYEQYF TGTGCCAGTAGTATACCGGGACTCGTCTACGAGCAGTACTTC
. TRBJ2-3 TRBV6-1 TRBD2 CASSEETSVSYTDTQYF TGTGCCAGCAGTGAAGAGACTAGCGTATCTTACACAGATACGCAGTATTTT